The rows below give T cell receptor beta chains drawn from one sample of a study of CD8+CD57+ T cells in acquired aplastic anemia. TCRdb recomputed calls from the reads with MiXCR, one row per CDR3 protein. The sample contains about 130,000 distinct CDR3 sequences, around 48% of which appear only once. The specimen sequenced was sorted CD4+, CD8+, or CD8+CD57+ T cells (not recorded which) from PBMCs. The receptors here all came from a human donor in good health, serving as a control. The CDR3 runs from the conserved cysteine through the conserved F or W. Each record gives: clone size, V gene, J gene, D gene, CDR3 DNA, CDR3 protein. The D gene is left open where the match is weak. The listing skips clone size in some rows; elsewhere it reads once, few, many or a size class.

clone_size: many
v_call: TRBV12-3/TRBV12-4
j_call: TRBJ1-2
d_call: TRBD1
cdr3_nt: TGTGCCAGCAGGCGTACAACAGGGGGTGATGGCTACACCTTC
cdr3_aa: CASRRTTGGDGYTF

clone_size: .
v_call: TRBV20-1
j_call: TRBJ1-2
d_call: TRBD1
cdr3_nt: TGCAGTGCTATCGACCGGAACGGCGGGACAGGGGGTATGGATGGCTACACCTTC
cdr3_aa: CSAIDRNGGTGGMDGYTF

clone_size: few
v_call: TRBV19
j_call: TRBJ1-6
d_call: .
cdr3_nt: TGTGCCAGTAGCTCGGACACCTATAATTCACCCCTCCACTTT
cdr3_aa: CASSSDTYNSPLHF

clone_size: .
v_call: TRBV19
j_call: TRBJ2-3
d_call: TRBD2
cdr3_nt: TGTGCCACTACGTGGGCTAGCGGGAGTGATACGCAGTATTTT
cdr3_aa: CATTWASGSDTQYF

clone_size: .
v_call: TRBV25-1
j_call: TRBJ1-2
d_call: TRBD1
cdr3_nt: TGTGCCAGCAGTGAAGGAACAGGGGGCCCTGGCTACACCTTC
cdr3_aa: CASSEGTGGPGYTF

clone_size: .
v_call: TRBV14
j_call: TRBJ2-7
d_call: .
cdr3_nt: TGTGCCAGCAGCCAACAGACAGGTTCCTACGAGCAGTACTTC
cdr3_aa: CASSQQTGSYEQYF

clone_size: many
v_call: TRBV6-1
j_call: TRBJ1-1
d_call: TRBD1
cdr3_nt: TGTGCCAGCAGTGAATTAAGGGGGCTTTCAGCTTTCTTT
cdr3_aa: CASSELRGLSAFF

clone_size: .
v_call: TRBV2
j_call: TRBJ2-5
d_call: .
cdr3_nt: TGTGCCAGCAGGAGGGGGAGGGGGCCCCAAGAGACCCAGTACTTC
cdr3_aa: CASRRGRGPQETQYF

clone_size: .
v_call: TRBV10-1
j_call: TRBJ1-2
d_call: .
cdr3_nt: TGCGCCATCAGTGCCGGGGTGGCAGCTGACTATGGCTACACCTTC
cdr3_aa: CAISAGVAADYGYTF

clone_size: .
v_call: TRBV7-2
j_call: TRBJ2-7
d_call: TRBD2
cdr3_nt: TGTGCCAGCAGCGTAGCTAGCGGCTACGAGCAGTACTTC
cdr3_aa: CASSVASGYEQYF

clone_size: few
v_call: TRBV14
j_call: TRBJ1-2
d_call: .
cdr3_nt: TGTGCCAGCAGTCCCCTCAGGGTAGTACCGCGTGGCTACACCTTC
cdr3_aa: CASSPLRVVPRGYTF

clone_size: many
v_call: TRBV3-1
j_call: TRBJ1-6
d_call: .
cdr3_nt: TGTGCCAGCAGCCAAGATGAAAGGACGATGTCACCCCTCCACTTT
cdr3_aa: CASSQDERTMSPLHF

clone_size: .
v_call: TRBV12-5
j_call: TRBJ2-3
d_call: .
cdr3_nt: TGTGCTAGTGGTTTGTTGGGGGAGCAGTATTTT
cdr3_aa: CASGLLGEQYF

clone_size: many
v_call: TRBV5-8
j_call: TRBJ2-3
d_call: TRBD1
cdr3_nt: TGTGCCAGCAGCTCAGGGGGCGGCTACACAGATACGCAGTATTTT
cdr3_aa: CASSSGGGYTDTQYF

clone_size: few
v_call: TRBV7-3
j_call: TRBJ1-2
d_call: .
cdr3_nt: TGTGCCAGCAGCTTAAATCCCCAGGGTGCCAACTATGGCTACACCTTC
cdr3_aa: CASSLNPQGANYGYTF

clone_size: many
v_call: TRBV2
j_call: TRBJ2-5
d_call: .
cdr3_nt: TGTGCCTCCTGTGAGGGCGGGTACCAAGAGACCCAGTACTTC
cdr3_aa: CASCEGGYQETQYF

clone_size: many
v_call: TRBV18
j_call: TRBJ1-1
d_call: .
cdr3_nt: TGTGCCAGCTCACCATTCACAGGCTCGGCAAGGACTGAAGCTTTCTTT
cdr3_aa: CASSPFTGSARTEAFF

clone_size: .
v_call: TRBV25-1
j_call: TRBJ1-2
d_call: .
cdr3_nt: TGTGCCAGCAGTGAATCAGGGTGGGGTGGCTACACCTTC
cdr3_aa: CASSESGWGGYTF

clone_size: once
v_call: TRBV24-1
j_call: TRBJ2-5
d_call: .
cdr3_nt: TGTGCCACCAGTGATGGAAGAAAGCAAGAGACCCAGTACTTC
cdr3_aa: CATSDGRKQETQYF

clone_size: once
v_call: TRBV24-1
j_call: TRBJ2-7
d_call: .
cdr3_nt: TGTGCCACCAGTGATACACGGGGCGTCGGGAACGAGCAGTACTTC
cdr3_aa: CATSDTRGVGNEQYF

clone_size: many
v_call: TRBV18
j_call: TRBJ2-5
d_call: .
cdr3_nt: TGTGCCAGCTCACCACGGGACCCTCCCGAGACCCAGTACTTC
cdr3_aa: CASSPRDPPETQYF

clone_size: many
v_call: TRBV4-2
j_call: TRBJ2-2
d_call: .
cdr3_nt: TGTGCCAGCAGCCAAGATGACTACGGAGGGCTTACGACCGGGGAGCTGTTTTTT
cdr3_aa: CASSQDDYGGLTTGELFF

clone_size: many
v_call: TRBV7-9
j_call: TRBJ2-1
d_call: TRBD2
cdr3_nt: TGTGCCAGCAGCTTAGGACATGGGACTAGCGGGGACAATGAGCAGTTCTTC
cdr3_aa: CASSLGHGTSGDNEQFF

clone_size: many
v_call: TRBV7-2
j_call: TRBJ1-5
d_call: .
cdr3_nt: TGTGCCAGCAGCTTAGTTGGGGGAGAACAGCCCCAGCATTTT
cdr3_aa: CASSLVGGEQPQHF

clone_size: .
v_call: TRBV10-2
j_call: TRBJ1-2
d_call: .
cdr3_nt: TGCGCCAGCAGTGAGCAGATCAGGGGCCCTCGTTTTGGCTACACCTTC
cdr3_aa: CASSEQIRGPRFGYTF

clone_size: many
v_call: TRBV5-1
j_call: TRBJ2-7
d_call: .
cdr3_nt: TGCGCCAGCTCCGGAGGGGGGGAGCAGTACTTC
cdr3_aa: CASSGGGEQYF

clone_size: .
v_call: TRBV10-3
j_call: TRBJ2-7
d_call: TRBD2
cdr3_nt: TGTGCCATCAGTGCCCAAGCGGGGGCCGACGGACGGCAGTACTTC
cdr3_aa: CAISAQAGADGRQYF

clone_size: .
v_call: TRBV29-1
j_call: TRBJ2-5
d_call: .
cdr3_nt: TGCAGCGTTCTAAGCTATTTGTACCAAGAGACCCAGTACTTC
cdr3_aa: CSVLSYLYQETQYF

clone_size: few
v_call: TRBV7-2
j_call: TRBJ1-5
d_call: .
cdr3_nt: TGTGCCAGCAGCTTAGAACCTGGGAGCAATCAGCCCCAGCATTTT
cdr3_aa: CASSLEPGSNQPQHF

clone_size: .
v_call: TRBV10-3
j_call: TRBJ1-5
d_call: TRBD1
cdr3_nt: TGTGCCATCAGGGGACAGGGGCTGTATCAGCCCCAGCATTTT
cdr3_aa: CAIRGQGLYQPQHF

clone_size: many
v_call: TRBV6-5
j_call: TRBJ2-3
d_call: .
cdr3_nt: TGTGCCAGCACGGCGCTGGACACAGATACGCAGTATTTT
cdr3_aa: CASTALDTDTQYF

clone_size: many
v_call: TRBV3-1
j_call: TRBJ2-7
d_call: TRBD2
cdr3_nt: TGTGCCAGCAGCCAGCGTAGCGGGGGGGCCGGGCAGTACTTC
cdr3_aa: CASSQRSGGAGQYF

clone_size: many
v_call: TRBV20-1
j_call: TRBJ2-7
d_call: .
cdr3_nt: TGCAGTGCCCCCGAAAGACTTCAAGAGCAGTACTTC
cdr3_aa: CSAPERLQEQYF

clone_size: many
v_call: TRBV6-5
j_call: TRBJ2-7
d_call: TRBD2
cdr3_nt: TGTGCCAGCAGTTATAAGGCTAGCGGGGGGCGACTCTACGAGCAGTACTTC
cdr3_aa: CASSYKASGGRLYEQYF

clone_size: many
v_call: TRBV20-1
j_call: TRBJ2-7
d_call: TRBD2
cdr3_nt: TGCAGTGCTAGGCGGGGGATTTCCTCCTACGAGCAGTACTTC
cdr3_aa: CSARRGISSYEQYF

clone_size: .
v_call: TRBV18
j_call: TRBJ2-3
d_call: .
cdr3_nt: TGTGCCAGCTCACTAATGATGGATACGCAGTATTTT
cdr3_aa: CASSLMMDTQYF

clone_size: many
v_call: TRBV6-5
j_call: TRBJ1-4
d_call: .
cdr3_nt: TGTGCCAGCAGTTACGGTGGTGCAACTAATGAAAAACTGTTTTTT
cdr3_aa: CASSYGGATNEKLFF

clone_size: few
v_call: TRBV7-6
j_call: TRBJ2-3
d_call: TRBD2
cdr3_nt: TGTGCCAGCAGCTTGGACGCGAGCGGGAGCAGCACAGATACGCAGTATTTT
cdr3_aa: CASSLDASGSSTDTQYF

clone_size: .
v_call: TRBV15
j_call: TRBJ2-7
d_call: .
cdr3_nt: TGTGCCACCAGCAGAGCTCGATCTTTCTGGGGGTACGAGCAGTACTTC
cdr3_aa: CATSRARSFWGYEQYF

clone_size: .
v_call: TRBV20-1
j_call: TRBJ1-1
d_call: TRBD1
cdr3_nt: TGCAGTGCTAGAGATCGCCGACAGGGAGGCACTGAAGCTTTCTTT
cdr3_aa: CSARDRRQGGTEAFF

clone_size: .
v_call: TRBV19
j_call: TRBJ2-5
d_call: TRBD2
cdr3_nt: TGTGCCAGTAGAAGGACTAGCGGGGAAGAGACCCAGTACTTC
cdr3_aa: CASRRTSGEETQYF

clone_size: .
v_call: TRBV18
j_call: TRBJ2-5
d_call: TRBD1
cdr3_nt: TGTGCCAGCTCACCACGACAGGGTACCCCCCAAGAGACCCAGTACTTC
cdr3_aa: CASSPRQGTPQETQYF

clone_size: many
v_call: TRBV20-1
j_call: TRBJ2-7
d_call: .
cdr3_nt: TGCAGTGCTAGAGATTCGGGCAGGGCGCAGTACTTC
cdr3_aa: CSARDSGRAQYF

clone_size: many
v_call: TRBV5-1
j_call: TRBJ1-3
d_call: .
cdr3_nt: TGCGCCAGCAGCTTATTAGGACATTCCGGAAACACCATATATTTT
cdr3_aa: CASSLLGHSGNTIYF

clone_size: .
v_call: TRBV24-1
j_call: TRBJ1-5
d_call: TRBD1
cdr3_nt: TGTGCCACCAGTTGGTCGGGACAGGGGGTATGCAACAATCAGCCCCAGCATTTT
cdr3_aa: CATSWSGQGVCNNQPQHF

clone_size: many
v_call: TRBV15
j_call: TRBJ2-3
d_call: .
cdr3_nt: TGTGCCACCAGCAGAGGCGTGGTTGGTCCAGATACGCAGTATTTT
cdr3_aa: CATSRGVVGPDTQYF

clone_size: .
v_call: TRBV10-3
j_call: TRBJ2-1
d_call: TRBD2
cdr3_nt: TGTGCCATCAGTGAGCCCCGGGGGGACAATGAGCAGTTCTTC
cdr3_aa: CAISEPRGDNEQFF

clone_size: few
v_call: TRBV19
j_call: TRBJ2-1
d_call: TRBD2
cdr3_nt: TGTGCCAGTAGTACCTCGGGGGGGCTGGATGAGCAGTTCTTC
cdr3_aa: CASSTSGGLDEQFF

clone_size: .
v_call: TRBV7-9
j_call: TRBJ2-1
d_call: TRBD1
cdr3_nt: TGTGCCAGCAGCTTCGGGACAGGGTGGCAGTTCTTC
cdr3_aa: CASSFGTGWQFF

clone_size: .
v_call: TRBV19
j_call: TRBJ1-4
d_call: .
cdr3_nt: TGTGCCAGTAGTATACGGTCAGACGAACAACTGTTTTTT
cdr3_aa: CASSIRSDEQLFF

clone_size: many
v_call: TRBV11-2
j_call: TRBJ1-2
d_call: .
cdr3_nt: TGTGCCAGCAGCCCACTGACGCGGGGGGGGGGATATGGCTACACCTTC
cdr3_aa: CASSPLTRGGGYGYTF

clone_size: .
v_call: TRBV11-1
j_call: TRBJ2-7
d_call: TRBD1
cdr3_nt: TGTGCCAGCAGCTTAGAACAGGGGGCCACCTACGAGCAGTACTTC
cdr3_aa: CASSLEQGATYEQYF

clone_size: .
v_call: TRBV20-1
j_call: TRBJ2-3
d_call: TRBD2
cdr3_nt: TGCAGTGCTAGAGGAGCGGGGGGGAGGTATTTT
cdr3_aa: CSARGAGGRYF

clone_size: .
v_call: TRBV20-1
j_call: TRBJ2-5
d_call: .
cdr3_nt: TGCAGTGCCAGCAGCCTCCCGGGGGTCAGAGAGACCCAGTACTTC
cdr3_aa: CSASSLPGVRETQYF

clone_size: .
v_call: TRBV6-1
j_call: TRBJ2-7
d_call: TRBD2
cdr3_nt: TGTGCCAGCAGCCCACGAACTAGCGGGGGGTTCTCCTACGAGCAGTACTTC
cdr3_aa: CASSPRTSGGFSYEQYF

clone_size: .
v_call: TRBV2
j_call: TRBJ2-7
d_call: TRBD2
cdr3_nt: TGTGCCAGCAGTGATGGAGGGACTAGCGACGAGCAGTACTTC
cdr3_aa: CASSDGGTSDEQYF

clone_size: .
v_call: TRBV9
j_call: TRBJ1-6
d_call: .
cdr3_nt: TGTGCCAGCAGCGCAGTGGCGGGGGAGGGTAGCTCCTATAATTCACCCCTCCACTTT
cdr3_aa: CASSAVAGEGSSYNSPLHF